These 4 T cell receptor beta chains share one sample of origin, sequenced in a study of beta chain features in type 1 diabetes (dated by TCRdb to 2017 to 2018). The library relied on the immunoSEQ multiplex PCR assay. The entire amount of isolated RNA was reverse transcribed using the High Capacity cDNA Reverse Transcription Kit, so the sequenced TCRB transcripts were expressed ones. TCRdb's version of the immuneACCESS table is confined to in-frame rearrangements and falls short of the full clone set. An unresolved V gene accounts for under half of the shortfall where checked; the remainder is of unknown origin. The sample has hundreds of thousands of clones on record, about 14% of them singletons. The ten top clones hold roughly 0.04% of the sample. Overall study outcomes, separate from this receptor: In all four CD4+ subsets, TCRB CDR3 length was moderately but significantly shorter in type 1 diabetes patients.

The antigens of these receptors remain unknown. Specimen: naive CD4+ T cells from blood. The cell subset or site label corresponds to: true naive CD4+ T cells. The source of these receptors is a man between 18 and 29 years old with type 1 diabetes.

The genes are TRBV5-4 and TRBJ2-3; TRBD2 matches 8 bases. From germline, CDR1 is SGHNT and CDR2 YYREEE (reference sequence). This CDR3 has 16 residues. The trim removed 1 base at V and 2 bases at J, leaving 6 bases unmatched. The CDR3 nucleotides read TGTGCCAGCAGCTTGAAGAGCGGGAGCCTCACAGATACGCAGTATTTT. As protein: CASSLKSGSLTDTQYF.

This chain links TRBV28 with TRBJ2-1; D is possibly TRBD2 (7 bases). The CDR3 covers 12 residues. Trimming stripped 8 bases from V and 12 bases from J, with 17 bases between. Germline CDR1 is MDHEN and CDR2 is SYDVKM. CDR3 region: CASGLGGLGQFF. CDR3 DNA sequence: TGTGCCAGCGGCCTCGGGGGGCTGGGGCAGTTCTTC.

J is TRBJ2-3 and V is TRBV30; D possibly corresponds to TRBD1 (5 bases). Germline V gene sequence: CDR1 GTSNPN, CDR2 SVGIG (reference sequence). The CDR3 is 14 amino acids. V was clipped by 0 bases and J by 4 bases, with 11 bases between them. In DNA form, the CDR3 reads TGTGCCTGGAGTGTAGGGGTCGGAGCAGATACGCAGTATTTT. As protein: CAWSVGVGADTQYF.

This clone occurred a few times. This sequence joins TRBV19 and TRBJ2-5; D ambiguous. CDR3 length equals 18 residues. Trimming pared 0 bases from V and 3 bases from J, leaving 20 bases between. CDR1 is LNHDA, CDR2 SQIVND, per germline (reference sequence). Written as DNA, the CDR3 is TGTGCCAGTAGTATAGACCTGGTTGGGTCCAGTGGGGAAGAGACCCAGTACTTC. Protein: CASSIDLVGSSGEETQYF.